Below are 15 T cell receptor beta chains sequenced from a single sample in a study of OX40 agonist ivuxolimab in advanced cancers. Produced via immunoSEQ multiplex PCR; TCRdb's table is partial and in-frame only. Found here are roughly 76,000 clones, 85% to 90% of them singletons; the top ten hold 2% to 3%. This sample comprised CD4+ or CD8+ T cells sorted from blood, obtained in a trial of the OX40 agonist ivuxolimab. The receptor source for this set is an adult with an advanced solid tumor such as melanoma, head and neck, liver or kidney cancer.

This chain connects TRBV5-1 to TRBJ1-3, with 11 nucleotides matching TRBD1. Germline trimming cut 6 bases from V and 4 bases from J; bases unmatched to any gene: 6. Germline lookup yields CDR1 SGHRS and CDR2 YFSETQ. This CDR3 has 15 amino acids. CDR3 DNA: TGCGCCAGCACCCGGACAGGGGGCGCGGGAAACACCATATATTTT. It encodes CASTRTGGAGNTIYF.

This clone has only one observation. CDR3 residues: CASSQKTGGGTGELFF. The DNA for the CDR3 is TGCGCCAGCAGCCAAAAGACAGGGGGGGGCACCGGGGAGCTGTTTTTT. The chain has TRBV4-3 and TRBJ2-2; 9 positions agree with TRBD1. Looked up from germline, CDR1 is LGHNA and CDR2 is YSLEER. CDR3 length: 16 amino acids. With V trimmed by 2 bases and J by 4 bases, 5 bases remained unmatched.

This rearrangement joins TRBV18 to TRBJ1-1; D is perhaps TRBD1 (6 bases). This CDR3 has 16 amino acids. V was shortened by 3 bases and J by 11 bases, with 25 bases between the two germline ends. Per the germline V gene, CDR1 is KGHSH and CDR2 is LQKENI. The CDR3: CASSPGPGTPFHAAFF. The CDR3 bases are TGTGCCAGCTCACCGGGCCCCGGGACACCCTTCCACGCCGCTTTCTTT.

V and J are TRBV5-1 and TRBJ1-1, with 9 bases matching TRBD1. J gave up 5 bases and V 3 bases, and 8 bases lay outside the gene matches. CDR1 is SGHRS and CDR2 is YFSETQ in the germline V gene. CDR3 size: 15 residues. The CDR3 protein is CASSSYRGPKTEAFF. Here the CDR3 DNA reads TGCGCCAGCAGCTCCTACAGGGGGCCGAAAACTGAAGCTTTCTTT.

The V and J genes are TRBV5-1 and TRBJ1-1; D is uncertain. Trimming removed 5 bases from V and 1 base from J, with 9 bases in between. The length of the CDR3 is 13 residues. Germline lookup yields CDR1 SGHRS and CDR2 YFSETQ. CDR3 sequence (DNA): TGCGCCAGCAGGGAGGGATGGAACACTGAAGCTTTCTTT. The encoded protein is CASREGWNTEAFF.

The chain carries TRBV5-1 and TRBJ2-1; 13 bases align to TRBD2. Trimming removed 0 bases from V and 5 bases from J; junction bases left unmatched: 2. CDR3 length: 16 residues. Germline V gene sequence: CDR1 SGHRS, CDR2 YFSETQ. CDR3 in DNA: TGCGCCAGCAGCTTGGGCGGGACTAGCGGGAACAATGAGCAGTTCTTC. Translation gives CASSLGGTSGNNEQFF.

The chain couples TRBV7-9 to TRBJ2-5, with D perhaps assigned TRBD1 or TRBD2 (6 bases each). The V and J ends lost 5 bases and 2 bases respectively, with 21 bases between them. The CDR3 contains 17 residues. Per the germline V gene, CDR1 is SEHNR and CDR2 is FQNEAQ (reference sequence). In DNA form, the CDR3 reads TGTGCCAGCAGCCCTCCCCGGGGGACAAGAGGTCAAGAGACCCAGTACTTC. Translation gives CASSPPRGTRGQETQYF.

The J gene is TRBJ2-3, the V gene TRBV7-3; D not certain. Trimming took off 5 bases at V and 0 bases at J, with 9 bases between the two ends. The CDR3 covers 14 residues. Germline loops: CDR1 SGHTA, CDR2 FQGTGA. The CDR3 coding sequence is TGTGCCAGCAGCCCCAGCCATAGCACAGATACGCAGTATTTT. Its protein product is CASSPSHSTDTQYF. Using reference TRBV7-3 and TRBJ2-3 for the parts outside the CDR3, the full variable domain is GAGVSQTPSNKVTEKGKYVELRCDPISGHTALYWYRQSLGQGPEFLIYFQGTGAADDSGLPNDRFFAVRPEGSVSTLKIQRTERGDSAVYLCASSPSHSTDTQYFGPGTRLTVL.

The gene calls are TRBV2 and TRBJ2-7, with D perhaps matching TRBD1 (5 bases). The length of the CDR3 is 12 residues. From germline, CDR1 is SNHLY and CDR2 FYNNEI. With 7 bases removed from V and 6 bases from J, the gap between germline ends came to 13 bases. The CDR3 protein is CASTSGFGEQYV. The CDR3 DNA is TGTGCCAGCACCTCAGGGTTCGGCGAGCAGTACGTC.

This clone was observed once. This chain uses TRBV5-1 with TRBJ2-7, with a tentative D call TRBD1 (5 bases). Between the trimmed V and J ends, which lost 2 bases and 0 bases, there was a span of 9 bases. The CDR3 is 14 residues long. Germline V gives CDR1 SGHRS, CDR2 YFSETQ. CDR3 coding DNA: TGCGCCAGCAGCTTACAGGCGAGCTCCTACGAGCAGTACTTC. Encoded protein: CASSLQASSYEQYF.

J is TRBJ2-5 and V is TRBV5-1; 7 nucleotides align to TRBD1. The CDR3 loop spans 13 amino acids. Germline CDR1 is SGHRS and CDR2 is YFSETQ. V lost 4 bases to trimming and J lost 5 bases; unmatched junction nucleotides: 5. The DNA of the CDR3 is TGCGCCAGCAGCCCACAGGGGCTGGAGACCCAGTACTTC. Translated, it gives CASSPQGLETQYF.

The chain is built from TRBV7-3 and TRBJ2-3; 12 nucleotides line up with TRBD2. The CDR3 is made up of 16 amino acids. CDR1 and CDR2 (germline): SGHTA, FQGTGA. Trimming removed 2 bases from V and 6 bases from J; junction bases left unmatched: 6. The CDR3 spells CASSLQPLAGGDTQYF. The CDR3 bases are TGTGCCAGCAGCTTACAACCCCTAGCGGGGGGGGATACGCAGTATTTT.

The chain has TRBV7-3 and TRBJ2-1; D is perhaps TRBD1 (5 bases). This CDR3 region has 15 residues. Trimming took 5 bases from V and 1 from J, leaving 12 bases between them. CDR1 and CDR2 from the germline V gene are SGHTA and FQGTGA. The CDR3 spells CASSPGPGSYNEQFF. DNA of the CDR3: TGTGCCAGCAGCCCAGGCCCAGGGTCCTACAATGAGCAGTTCTTC.

The chain has TRBV7-2 and TRBJ1-2, with 7 bases lining up with TRBD1. In germline, CDR1 is SGHTA, CDR2 FQGNSA. The CDR3 has 16 amino acids. The ends lost 3 bases at V and 5 bases at J; junction bases unmatched: 12. The CDR3 coding sequence is TGTGCCAGCAGCTTTAATCCGACAGGGTCTGTTTATGGCTACACCTTC. Protein sequence: CASSFNPTGSVYGYTF.

The chain joins TRBV6-1 to TRBJ1-4; maybe TRBD1 (6 bases). The CDR3 totals 14 residues. V lost 0 bases and J lost 10, with 12 bases in between. Germline assignment: CDR1 MNHNS and CDR2 SASEGT. The CDR3 DNA follows: TGTGCCAGCAGTGAAGCCCCAGGGGAAGTAAAACTGTTTTTT. This sequence encodes CASSEAPGEVKLFF.